Here is one TCR beta chain with its context. This table comes from immunoSEQ multiplex PCR, and its TCRdb copy is limited to in-frame clones, with some not included. The profile shows tens of thousands of clones, just over 85% of them singletons. The data were obtained in a study of blood T cell repertoires in COVID-19. Germline loops: CDR1 MDHEN, CDR2 SYDVKM. CDR3 size: 15 residues. Trimming shortened V by 10 bases and J by 0 bases, and 18 bases separated the two germline ends. The TCR was taken from a man between 65 and 79 years old with active or convalescent COVID-19. V is TRBV28 and J is TRBJ1-1; D is unresolved. The sequencing sample was made of peripheral blood. CDR3 sequence: CATNGAGGLNTEAFF. CDR3 in DNA: TGTGCCACCAACGGAGCGGGAGGTCTGAACACTGAAGCTTTCTTT.